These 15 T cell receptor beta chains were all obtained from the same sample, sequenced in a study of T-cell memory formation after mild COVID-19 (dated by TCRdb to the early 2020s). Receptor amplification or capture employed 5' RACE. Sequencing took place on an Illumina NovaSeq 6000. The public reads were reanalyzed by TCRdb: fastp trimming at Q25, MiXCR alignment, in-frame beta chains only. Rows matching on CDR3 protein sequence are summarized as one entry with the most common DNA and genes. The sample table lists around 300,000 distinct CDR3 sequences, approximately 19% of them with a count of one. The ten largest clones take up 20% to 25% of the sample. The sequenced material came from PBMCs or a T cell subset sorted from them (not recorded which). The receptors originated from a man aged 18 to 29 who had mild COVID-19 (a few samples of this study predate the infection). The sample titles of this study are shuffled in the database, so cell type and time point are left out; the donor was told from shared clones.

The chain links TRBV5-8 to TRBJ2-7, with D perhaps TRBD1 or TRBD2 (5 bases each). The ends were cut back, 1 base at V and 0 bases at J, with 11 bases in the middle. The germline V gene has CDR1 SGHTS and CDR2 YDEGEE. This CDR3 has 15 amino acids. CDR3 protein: CASSLRERGSYEQYF. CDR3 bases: TGTGCCAGCAGCTTGAGGGAGAGGGGCTCCTACGAGCAGTACTTC.

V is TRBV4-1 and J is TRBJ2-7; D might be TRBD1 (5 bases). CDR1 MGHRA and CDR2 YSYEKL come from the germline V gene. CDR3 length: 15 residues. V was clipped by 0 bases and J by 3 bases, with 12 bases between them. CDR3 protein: CASSQDHATVYEQYF. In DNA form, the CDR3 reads TGCGCCAGCAGCCAAGATCATGCGACAGTCTACGAGCAGTACTTC.

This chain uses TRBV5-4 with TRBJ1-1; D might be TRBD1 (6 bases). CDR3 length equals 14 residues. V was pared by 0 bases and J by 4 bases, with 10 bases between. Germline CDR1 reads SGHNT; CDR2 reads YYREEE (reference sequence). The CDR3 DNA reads TGTGCCAGCAGCTTGGAGGCAGGGGCCACTGAAGCTTTCTTT. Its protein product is CASSLEAGATEAFF.

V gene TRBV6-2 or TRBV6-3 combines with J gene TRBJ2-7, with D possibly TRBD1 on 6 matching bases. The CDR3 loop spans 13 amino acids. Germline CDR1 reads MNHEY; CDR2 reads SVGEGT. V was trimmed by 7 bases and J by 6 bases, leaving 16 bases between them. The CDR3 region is CASTPRTVSEQYF. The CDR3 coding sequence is TGTGCCAGCACCCCGAGGACAGTATCCGAGCAGTACTTC.

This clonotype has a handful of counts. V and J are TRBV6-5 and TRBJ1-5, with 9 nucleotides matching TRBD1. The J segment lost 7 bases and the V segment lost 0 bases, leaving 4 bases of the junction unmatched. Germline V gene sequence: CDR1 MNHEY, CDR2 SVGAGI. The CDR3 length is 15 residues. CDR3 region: CASSYSNTGGQPQHF. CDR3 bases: TGTGCCAGCAGTTACTCCAACACAGGGGGCCAGCCCCAGCATTTT.

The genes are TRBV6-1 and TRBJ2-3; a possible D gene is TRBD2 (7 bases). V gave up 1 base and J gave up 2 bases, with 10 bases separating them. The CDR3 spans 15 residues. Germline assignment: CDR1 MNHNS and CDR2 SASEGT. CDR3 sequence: CASSEGGGPTDTQYF. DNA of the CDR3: TGTGCCAGCAGTGAAGGGGGGGGCCCCACAGATACGCAGTATTTT.

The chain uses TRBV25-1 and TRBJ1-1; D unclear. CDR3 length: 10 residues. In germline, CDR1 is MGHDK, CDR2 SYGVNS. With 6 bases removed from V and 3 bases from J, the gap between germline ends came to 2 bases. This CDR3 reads CASRDTEAFF. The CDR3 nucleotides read TGTGCCAGCAGAGACACTGAAGCTTTCTTT.

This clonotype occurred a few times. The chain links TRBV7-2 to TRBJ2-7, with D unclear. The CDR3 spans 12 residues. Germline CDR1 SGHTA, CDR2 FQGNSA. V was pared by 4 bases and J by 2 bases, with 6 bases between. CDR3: CASSSNPYEQYF. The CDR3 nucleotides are TGTGCCAGCAGCTCCAACCCCTACGAGCAGTACTTC. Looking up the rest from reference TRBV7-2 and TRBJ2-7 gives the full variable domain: GAGVSQSPSNKVTEKGKDVELRCDPISGHTALYWYRQSLGQGLEFLIYFQGNSAPDKSGLPSDRFSAERTGGSVSTLTIQRTQQEDSAVYLCASSSNPYEQYFGPGTRLTVT.

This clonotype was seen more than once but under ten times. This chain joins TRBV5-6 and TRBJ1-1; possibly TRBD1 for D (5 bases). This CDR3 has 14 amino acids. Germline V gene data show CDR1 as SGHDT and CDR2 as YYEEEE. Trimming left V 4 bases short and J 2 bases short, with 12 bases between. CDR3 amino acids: CASSHGTLNTEAFF. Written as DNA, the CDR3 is TGTGCCAGCAGCCACGGGACTCTCAACACTGAAGCTTTCTTT.

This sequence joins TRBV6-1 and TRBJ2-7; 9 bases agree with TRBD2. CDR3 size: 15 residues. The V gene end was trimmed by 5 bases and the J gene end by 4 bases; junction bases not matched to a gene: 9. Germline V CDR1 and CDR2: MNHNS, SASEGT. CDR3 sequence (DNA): TGTGCCAGCAGTTACTCTTCTAGCGGGGATTACGAGCAGTACGTC. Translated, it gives CASSYSSSGDYEQYV.

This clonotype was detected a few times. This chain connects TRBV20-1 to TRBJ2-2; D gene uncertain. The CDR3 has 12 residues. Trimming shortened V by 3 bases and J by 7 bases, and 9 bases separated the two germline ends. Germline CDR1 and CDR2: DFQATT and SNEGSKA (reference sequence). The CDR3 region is CSARSRIGELFF. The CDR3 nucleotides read TGCAGTGCTAGGTCAAGAATCGGGGAGCTGTTTTTT.

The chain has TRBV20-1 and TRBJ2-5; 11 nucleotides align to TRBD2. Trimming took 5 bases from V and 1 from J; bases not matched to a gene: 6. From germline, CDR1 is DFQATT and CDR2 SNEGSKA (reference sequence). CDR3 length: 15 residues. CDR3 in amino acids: CSAGPSGGRQETQYF. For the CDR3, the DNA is TGCAGTGCTGGGCCTAGCGGGGGGCGCCAAGAGACCCAGTACTTC.

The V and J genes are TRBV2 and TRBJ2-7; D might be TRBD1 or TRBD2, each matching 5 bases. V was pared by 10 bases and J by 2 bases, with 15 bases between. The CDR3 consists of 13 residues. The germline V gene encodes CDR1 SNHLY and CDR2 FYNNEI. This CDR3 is CATGVGATYEQYV. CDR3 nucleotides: TGTGCCACGGGTGTCGGGGCTACCTACGAGCAGTACGTC.

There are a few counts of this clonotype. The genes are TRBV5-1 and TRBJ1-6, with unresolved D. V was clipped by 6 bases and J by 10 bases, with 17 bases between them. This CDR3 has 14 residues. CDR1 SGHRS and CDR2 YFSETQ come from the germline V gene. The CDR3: CASTQTPGSSPLHF. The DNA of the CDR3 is TGCGCCAGCACCCAGACCCCCGGAAGCTCACCCCTCCACTTT.

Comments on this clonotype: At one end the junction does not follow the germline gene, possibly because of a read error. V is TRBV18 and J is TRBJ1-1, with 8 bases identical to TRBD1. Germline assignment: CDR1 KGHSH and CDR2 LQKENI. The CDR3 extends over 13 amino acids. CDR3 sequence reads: CASSPGQGAESFF. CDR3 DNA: TGTGCCAGCTCACCAGGGCAGGGGGCTGAATCTTTCTTT.